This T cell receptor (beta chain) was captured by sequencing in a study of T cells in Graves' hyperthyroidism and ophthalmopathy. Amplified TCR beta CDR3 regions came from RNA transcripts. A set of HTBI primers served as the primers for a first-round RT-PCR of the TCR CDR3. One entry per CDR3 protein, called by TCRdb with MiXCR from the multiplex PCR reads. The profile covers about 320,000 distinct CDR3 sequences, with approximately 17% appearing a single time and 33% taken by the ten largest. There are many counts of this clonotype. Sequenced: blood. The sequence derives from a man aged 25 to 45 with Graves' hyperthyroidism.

The CDR3 loop is CASSLGKLDTQYF. The DNA of the CDR3 is TGTGCCAGCAGCTTAGGCAAACTAGATACGCAGTATTTT. This chain links TRBV7-2 with TRBJ2-3; no definite D call. This CDR3 contains 13 residues. The V and J ends lost 1 base and 5 bases respectively, with 7 bases between them. Germline-derived CDR1 and CDR2 are SGHTA and FQGNSA. The full variable domain, rest sourced from reference TRBV7-2 and TRBJ2-3, is GAGVSQSPSNKVTEKGKDVELRCDPISGHTALYWYRQSLGQGLEFLIYFQGNSAPDKSGLPSDRFSAERTGGSVSTLTIQRTQQEDSAVYLCASSLGKLDTQYFGPGTRLTVL.